This T cell receptor (beta chain) was recorded in a study of breast tumors, draining lymph nodes, adjacent tissues. Germline CDR1 and CDR2: LGHDT and YNNKEL (reference sequence). Trimming cost V 5 bases and J 0 bases; bases outside gene matches: 3. The CDR3 extends over 15 amino acids. MiXCR was run by TCRdb on the multiplex PCR reads, yielding one entry per CDR3 protein. The sample lists about 12,000 distinct CDR3 sequences; about 70% were seen once. This clonotype was seen many times. The V and J genes are TRBV3-1 and TRBJ2-1; 8 bases are a match to TRBD2. The sequenced sample consisted of tumor-adjacent breast tissue. This clonotype was sampled from a female donor with breast cancer. Some clones in this sample may be carry-over from other donors' samples. CDR3 bases: TGTGCCAGCAGCGCCAGCGGGAGCTCCTACAATGAGCAGTTCTTC. Its protein is CASSASGSSYNEQFF.